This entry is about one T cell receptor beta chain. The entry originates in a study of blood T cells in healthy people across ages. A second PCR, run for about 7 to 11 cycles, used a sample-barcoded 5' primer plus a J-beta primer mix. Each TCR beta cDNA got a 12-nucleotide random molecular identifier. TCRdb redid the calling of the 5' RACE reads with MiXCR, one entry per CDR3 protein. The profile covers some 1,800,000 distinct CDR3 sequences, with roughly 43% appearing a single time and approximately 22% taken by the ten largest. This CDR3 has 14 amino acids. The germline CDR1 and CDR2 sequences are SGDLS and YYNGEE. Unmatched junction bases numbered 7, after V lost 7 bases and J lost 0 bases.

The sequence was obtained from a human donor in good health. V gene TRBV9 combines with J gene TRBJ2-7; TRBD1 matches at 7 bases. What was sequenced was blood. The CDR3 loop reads CASALRDSSYEQYF. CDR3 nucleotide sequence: TGTGCCAGCGCCCTCCGGGACAGCTCCTACGAGCAGTACTTC.